This T cell receptor beta chain emerged from a study of blood T cell repertoires in COVID-19. Study overall: Samples of COVID-19 (acute and convalescent) were obtained from the United States, Italy and Spain.

Original processing methods: Reference gene primer amplification yielded estimated nucleated cell counts. The protocol was immunoSEQ multiplex PCR, while the TCRdb copy is restricted to in-frame clones and leaves out a portion. The V and J calls and clone size were taken over from that table, and D and trimming were inferred from the DNA. Found here are approximately 300,000 clones, about nine tenths of them singletons; the top ten hold around 5.8%. CDR1 is LGHDT, CDR2 YNNKEL, per germline (reference sequence). The CDR3 spans 14 residues. V lost 3 bases and J lost 5, with 12 bases in between. A Seattle source enrolled patients during active infection and followed them longitudinally.

The rearrangement uses TRBV3-1 (or the pseudogene TRBV3-2) and TRBJ2-3; D gene unclear. This receptor was identified in a woman between 50 and 59 years old with COVID-19, enrolled during active disease. Sequenced input: peripheral blood. In DNA form, the CDR3 reads TGTGCCAGCAGCCAGTTCTCTACCCGAGATACGCAGTATTTT. This sequence encodes CASSQFSTRDTQYF.